One sample yielded the 18 T cell receptor beta chains listed below, sequenced in a study of PD-1 blockade in mismatch repair-deficient tumors. Assay used: immunoSEQ multiplex PCR; TCRdb lists only in-frame clones, some missing. Of under 150,000 clones listed, 86% were seen once; the top ten hold about 13%. Sequencing used peripheral blood, obtained 44 weeks after starting pembrolizumab. The receptors originated from an adult with mismatch repair-deficient cancer.

The chain uses TRBV25-1 and TRBJ2-3; possibly TRBD2 for D (6 bases). Germline loops: CDR1 MGHDK, CDR2 SYGVNS. The CDR3 spans 15 residues. Trimming stripped 4 bases from V and 0 bases from J, with 11 bases between. CDR3 sequence: CASSAGDGSTDTQYF. The CDR3 coding sequence is TGTGCCAGCAGTGCGGGGGACGGCAGCACAGATACGCAGTATTTT.

The V and J genes are TRBV4-1 and TRBJ2-3; D may match TRBD1 or TRBD2 (6 bases each). V shed 4 bases and J shed 5 bases, with 22 bases lying between them. The germline V gene encodes CDR1 MGHRA and CDR2 YSYEKL. The CDR3 spans 17 residues. CDR3 residues: CASSPFRTGGAEDTQYF. As DNA, the CDR3 is TGCGCCAGCAGCCCTTTTAGGACCGGGGGCGCCGAAGATACGCAGTATTTT.

The chain joins TRBV6-1 to TRBJ1-1; D is undetermined. Germline assignment: CDR1 MNHNS and CDR2 SASEGT. This CDR3 is 14 amino acids long. V lost 4 bases and J lost 4, with 13 bases in between. CDR3 protein: CASSVPRVSTEAFF. For the CDR3, the DNA is TGTGCCAGCAGTGTCCCGAGGGTCTCCACTGAAGCTTTCTTT.

The V call is TRBV4-1, the J call TRBJ2-1; 10 nucleotides agree with TRBD2. The ends lost 1 base at V and 8 bases at J; junction bases unmatched: 8. This CDR3 contains 16 residues. CDR1 is MGHRA and CDR2 is YSYEKL in the germline V gene. CDR3 sequence: CASSQVLTSGKYEQFF. CDR3 sequence (DNA): TGCGCCAGCAGCCAAGTTCTTACTAGCGGGAAGTATGAGCAGTTCTTC.

By share, this clone ranks as medium-sized. CDR3 nucleotides: TGCGCCAGCAGTGAGTCGGGGATGAGTTACGACGAGCAGTACTTC. It translates to CASSESGMSYDEQYF. The rearrangement joins TRBV10-2 to TRBJ2-7, with D uncertain. The germline gives CDR1 WSHSY, CDR2 SAAADI. V gave up 0 bases and J gave up 5 bases, with 14 bases separating them. The CDR3 covers 15 residues.

This clone turned up a few times. The chain carries TRBV20-1 and TRBJ2-2; D gene unclear. The CDR3 is 11 residues long. V dropped 6 bases and J dropped 5 bases, with 7 bases sitting between them. Germline loops: CDR1 DFQATT, CDR2 SNEGSKA (reference sequence). The CDR3 here is CSAPMTGELFF. The CDR3 bases are TGCAGTGCCCCCATGACCGGGGAGCTGTTTTTT.

This clone has only a few counts. The chain combines TRBV12-5 with TRBJ2-7; TRBD2 aligns across 7 bases. CDR3 length equals 15 residues. Germline assignment: CDR1 LGHNT and CDR2 FRNRAP. V lost 7 bases to trimming and J lost 1 base; unmatched junction nucleotides: 10. The DNA for the CDR3 is TGTGCTAGTGCCCAATCGGGGAGGGGTTCCTACGAGCAGTACTTC. It translates to CASAQSGRGSYEQYF.

This clone was detected a few times. V and J are TRBV4-1 and TRBJ2-7; 7 bases agree with TRBD1. V gave up 4 bases and J gave up 3 bases; unmatched junction bases: 6. The CDR3 extends over 14 amino acids. Germline V gene sequence: CDR1 MGHRA, CDR2 YSYEKL. Here the CDR3 reads CASSLESGGYEQYF. The CDR3 DNA reads TGCGCCAGCAGCCTCGAGTCAGGGGGCTACGAGCAGTACTTC.

In its sample, this clone was seen once. V gene TRBV5-1 combines with J gene TRBJ2-3; 9 positions match TRBD2. In germline, CDR1 is SGHRS, CDR2 YFSETQ. The CDR3 is 17 residues long. The V gene end was trimmed by 0 bases and the J gene end by 5 bases; junction bases not matched to a gene: 10. CDR3 nucleotide sequence: TGCGCCAGCAGCTTGGTAGGCGGGAGGGAGGTGAGAGATACGCAGTATTTT. It codes for CASSLVGGREVRDTQYF.

This clone has a handful of counts. The chain carries TRBV2 and TRBJ1-1; D uncertain. This CDR3 is 10 amino acids long. Germline CDR1 SNHLY, CDR2 FYNNEI. V was pared by 8 bases and J by 8 bases, with 9 bases between. The CDR3 bases are TGTGCCAGCGCGAACAGAGAAGCTTTCTTT. Protein sequence: CASANREAFF.

The gene calls are TRBV7-9 and TRBJ2-1; D is undetermined. This CDR3 contains 13 residues. With 0 bases removed from V and 8 bases from J, the gap between germline ends came to 8 bases. The germline V gene has CDR1 SEHNR and CDR2 FQNEAQ (reference sequence). The CDR3, as DNA: TGTGCCAGCAGCTTAGCAGGTTTCTATGAGCAGTTCTTC. This translates into CASSLAGFYEQFF. Drawing the rest from reference TRBV7-9 and TRBJ2-1, the complete variable domain is DTGVSQNPRHKITKRGQNVTFRCDPISEHNRLYWYRQTLGQGPEFLTYFQNEAQLEKSRLLSDRFSAERPKGSFSTLEIQRTEQGDSAMYLCASSLAGFYEQFFGPGTRLTVL.

This chain connects TRBV11-2 to TRBJ2-3; D may be TRBD1 or TRBD2 (6 bases each). Germline V CDR1 and CDR2: SGHAT, FQNNGV. The CDR3 spans 15 residues. The germline V and J ends were trimmed by 0 bases and 4 bases, with 11 bases remaining between them. This CDR3 is CASSLEYREADTQYF. The CDR3 coding sequence is TGTGCCAGCAGCTTAGAGTACAGGGAGGCAGATACGCAGTATTTT. The full variable domain, its missing parts supplied by reference TRBV11-2 and TRBJ2-3, is EAGVAQSPRYKIIEKRQSVAFWCNPISGHATLYWYQQILGQGPKLLIQFQNNGVVDDSQLPKDRFSAERLKGVDSTLKIQPAKLEDSAVYLCASSLEYREADTQYFGPGTRLTVL.

J is TRBJ2-7 and V is TRBV27; TRBD2 matches 7 bases. This CDR3 has 14 residues. Germline CDR1 is MNHEY and CDR2 is SMNVEV (reference sequence). The V segment lost 2 bases and the J segment 0 bases; nucleotides outside the gene matches: 1. This CDR3 reads CASSLAGASYEQYF. Here the CDR3 DNA reads TGTGCCAGCAGTTTAGCGGGAGCCTCCTACGAGCAGTACTTC.

The chain links TRBV25-1 to TRBJ2-3, with 16 bases aligning to TRBD2. Germline CDR1 and CDR2: MGHDK and SYGVNS. V shed 4 bases and J 6 bases; nucleotides not matched to a gene: 7. This CDR3 is built from 17 residues. CDR3 sequence: CASSVGTSGRALDTQYF. The DNA for the CDR3 is TGTGCCAGCAGTGTGGGGACTAGCGGGAGGGCCCTCGATACGCAGTATTTT.

The chain joins TRBV9 to TRBJ2-7; TRBD1 matches 8 bases. V trimming: 3 bases; J trimming: 2 bases; junction bases outside the gene matches: 7. Germline values: CDR1 SGDLS, CDR2 YYNGEE. The CDR3 loop spans 15 amino acids. This CDR3 reads CASSATGGSTYEQYF. CDR3 bases: TGTGCCAGCAGCGCAACAGGGGGTTCTACCTACGAGCAGTACTTC.

This clone was found many times. The CDR3 region has the DNA TGCGCCAGCAGCTTGGGAGAGCGGGAGCCAGATACGCAGTATTTT. It codes for CASSLGEREPDTQYF. This chain uses TRBV5-1 with TRBJ2-3; 8 bases line up with TRBD2. J lost 4 bases, V lost 0 bases, and 4 bases had no gene match. This CDR3 contains 15 residues. Germline V gene sequence: CDR1 SGHRS, CDR2 YFSETQ.

The sample holds one count of this clone. The chain uses TRBV21-1 and TRBJ2-1; the table's D call TRBD2 went unverified against the DNA. TRBV21-1 is given as a pseudogene. This CDR3 is 14 amino acids long. CDR3 residues: CAQLRTSGDNEQFF. CDR3 bases: TGTGCCCAACTAAGGACTAGCGGTGACAATGAGCAGTTCTTC.

This sequence joins TRBV6-1 and TRBJ2-7, with 12 bases lining up with TRBD2. V dropped 7 bases and J dropped 3; count of bases not matched to a gene: 4. CDR3 length equals 14 residues. CDR1 is MNHNS, CDR2 SASEGT, per germline. The CDR3 loop reads CASIGLAGNYEQYF. The CDR3 coding sequence is TGTGCCAGCATCGGACTAGCGGGGAACTACGAGCAGTACTTC.